Listed below are T cell receptor beta chains from one sample, sequenced in a study of blood T cell repertoires in COVID-19. Clones were read by immunoSEQ multiplex PCR, and TCRdb kept only the in-frame ones, dropping some. This table has around 190,000 clones, 88% appearing once. The material sequenced was peripheral blood. The receptors were sampled from a man aged 50 to 60 with COVID-19, enrolled during active disease. Both conserved end residues are part of each CDR3. Each record gives: CDR3 DNA, CDR3 protein, J gene, clone size, V gene, D gene. A D gene is named only where the DNA matches it firmly. Clone sizes are given selectively: once, few, many, or a class where the clone is expanded.

DNA: TGTGCCAGCTCACCACCGGATGGGCGGGGCACTGAAGCTTTCTTT
CDR3: CASSPPDGRGTEAFF
J: TRBJ1-1
size: .
V: TRBV18
D: .

DNA: TGCACCAGCAGCCAAGATCCCCGGCTAGCGGGGAAAGAGACCCAGTACTTC
CDR3: CTSSQDPRLAGKETQYF
J: TRBJ2-5
size: few
V: TRBV1
D: .

DNA: TGTGCCAGCAGCCAAGATTCCTTGAGCACAGATACGCAGTATTTT
CDR3: CASSQDSLSTDTQYF
J: TRBJ2-3
size: many
V: TRBV4-2
D: .

DNA: TGTGCCAGCAGCTTAGATTATCGGACTAGCGGGAGCTACGAGCAGTACTTC
CDR3: CASSLDYRTSGSYEQYF
J: TRBJ2-7
size: few
V: TRBV11-2
D: TRBD2

DNA: TGTGCCAGTAGTATACCGGCACTAGCGGGAGAACAAGAGCAGTACTTC
CDR3: CASSIPALAGEQEQYF
J: TRBJ2-7
size: once
V: TRBV19
D: TRBD2

DNA: TGTGCCAGCAGCTTGAGAGCGGTTATCACAGATACGCAGTATTTT
CDR3: CASSLRAVITDTQYF
J: TRBJ2-3
size: .
V: TRBV5-6
D: .

DNA: TGCGCCAGCAGCCCCGACAGGGGTTATAATTCACCCCTCCACTTT
CDR3: CASSPDRGYNSPLHF
J: TRBJ1-6
size: few
V: TRBV5-1
D: TRBD1

DNA: TGTGCCAGCTCACCGGGACTAGCGGGAGATACGCAGTATTTT
CDR3: CASSPGLAGDTQYF
J: TRBJ2-3
size: .
V: TRBV18
D: TRBD2

DNA: TGTGCCAGCAGTTACCTTGGGACAGTTTCCGGGGAGCTGTTTTTT
CDR3: CASSYLGTVSGELFF
J: TRBJ2-2
size: .
V: TRBV6-5
D: TRBD1

DNA: TGTGCCAGCAGTCCGGGTAACACTGAAGCTTTCTTT
CDR3: CASSPGNTEAFF
J: TRBJ1-1
size: .
V: TRBV27
D: .

DNA: TGTGCCAGTAGTTTCTTCGGACAGGGGGGGAAAGAGACCCAGTACTTC
CDR3: CASSFFGQGGKETQYF
J: TRBJ2-5
size: .
V: TRBV19
D: TRBD1

DNA: TGTGCCAGCAGTGAAGACCGGGGGGCTACTACGGGGGAGCAGTACTTC
CDR3: CASSEDRGATTGEQYF
J: TRBJ2-7
size: .
V: TRBV6-1
D: .

DNA: TGTGCCAGCAGGCCATTTACCGGGACAGACAATCAGCCCCAGCATTTT
CDR3: CASRPFTGTDNQPQHF
J: TRBJ1-5
size: .
V: TRBV6-6
D: TRBD1

DNA: TGCGCCAGCAGCCGCCTTCATAGCGGGGACCGCACAGATACGCAGTATTTT
CDR3: CASSRLHSGDRTDTQYF
J: TRBJ2-3
size: .
V: TRBV5-1
D: TRBD2

DNA: TGTGCCAGCAGCTTGAACGGACAGGGGGTGGGGGGGGCCAACGTCCTGACTTTC
CDR3: CASSLNGQGVGGANVLTF
J: TRBJ2-6
size: .
V: TRBV7-3
D: TRBD1

DNA: TGTGCCTGGAGTGGATGGGCCAGGAACACTGAAGCTTTCTTT
CDR3: CAWSGWARNTEAFF
J: TRBJ1-1
size: .
V: TRBV30
D: .

DNA: TGTGCCAGCAATGCGGCTGGAAACACCATATATTTT
CDR3: CASNAAGNTIYF
J: TRBJ1-3
size: .
V: TRBV2
D: .

DNA: TGTGCCAGCAGCACTAAACAGGGTTCGTCCACAGATACGCAGTATTTT
CDR3: CASSTKQGSSTDTQYF
J: TRBJ2-3
size: .
V: TRBV9
D: .

DNA: TGCAGTGCTAGTCTCGGGGTTTCTAGCACAGATACGCAGTATTTT
CDR3: CSASLGVSSTDTQYF
J: TRBJ2-3
size: .
V: TRBV20-1
D: .

DNA: TGTGCCAGCAGCTTGATGGTAGCGGGGGGGCCAACAGATACGCAGTATTTT
CDR3: CASSLMVAGGPTDTQYF
J: TRBJ2-3
size: once
V: TRBV5-4
D: TRBD2

DNA: TGTGCCAGCAACGATCGGAGTTACAATGAGCAGTTCTTC
CDR3: CASNDRSYNEQFF
J: TRBJ2-1
size: .
V: TRBV6-6
D: .

DNA: TGTGCCAGCAGCGTAGCTGCGAATAGCGGGGGTAGGGGTGAGCAGTTCTTC
CDR3: CASSVAANSGGRGEQFF
J: TRBJ2-1
size: once
V: TRBV9
D: TRBD2

DNA: TGTGCCAGCAGCTCCCCGACAGGGTTAAGCTCTGGGGCCAACGTCCTGACTTTC
CDR3: CASSSPTGLSSGANVLTF
J: TRBJ2-6
size: .
V: TRBV7-3
D: TRBD1

DNA: TGTGCCAGTAGTATAGGGCCTTCTAGCGGGGTAAGCACAGATACGCAGTATTTT
CDR3: CASSIGPSSGVSTDTQYF
J: TRBJ2-3
size: .
V: TRBV19
D: TRBD2

DNA: TGTGCCAGCAGACTGGGTCCGGAGGACACTGAAGCTTTCTTT
CDR3: CASRLGPEDTEAFF
J: TRBJ1-1
size: .
V: TRBV6-6
D: .

DNA: TGTGCCAGCAGCTTAGACGGGACAGGGTCTTATGGCTACACCTTC
CDR3: CASSLDGTGSYGYTF
J: TRBJ1-2
size: once
V: TRBV7-2
D: TRBD1

DNA: TGTGCCAGCAGACTCACTAGCGGCTACTACAATGAGCAGTTCTTC
CDR3: CASRLTSGYYNEQFF
J: TRBJ2-1
size: once
V: TRBV2
D: TRBD2

DNA: TGTGCCAGCAGCCAAGGGACTGTTACTGAGACCCAGTACTTC
CDR3: CASSQGTVTETQYF
J: TRBJ2-5
size: .
V: TRBV7-8
D: .

DNA: TGTGCCAGCAGTTTGGGACAGGGAAACGGGGAGCTGTTTTTT
CDR3: CASSLGQGNGELFF
J: TRBJ2-2
size: once
V: TRBV2
D: TRBD1

DNA: TGTGCCAGCAGCTCGACAGGGACTGAAGCTTTCTTT
CDR3: CASSSTGTEAFF
J: TRBJ1-1
size: few
V: TRBV7-9
D: TRBD1

DNA: TGTGCCAGCAGCCCTGGGGGGGGCGGAACCGGGGAGCTGTTTTTT
CDR3: CASSPGGGGTGELFF
J: TRBJ2-2
size: .
V: TRBV7-2
D: .

DNA: TGTGCCAGCAGCTTGGGGACAGGGGGCCCGAGAGCGAATTCACCCCTCCACTTT
CDR3: CASSLGTGGPRANSPLHF
J: TRBJ1-6
size: .
V: TRBV5-4
D: TRBD1

DNA: TGCAGTGCCAGTAAAAGCGGGAGCAGCTCCTACGAGCAGTACTTC
CDR3: CSASKSGSSSYEQYF
J: TRBJ2-7
size: once
V: TRBV20-1
D: TRBD2

DNA: TGTGCCAGCAGGAGGACTAGCACAGATACGCAGTATTTT
CDR3: CASRRTSTDTQYF
J: TRBJ2-3
size: .
V: TRBV27
D: .

DNA: TGTGCCAGCAGCAAGGGACTAGCGGGAGAAGATACGCAGTATTTT
CDR3: CASSKGLAGEDTQYF
J: TRBJ2-3
size: .
V: TRBV5-4
D: TRBD2

DNA: TGTGCCAGCAGCTTTAGTAAGTCTCATGAGCAGTTCTTC
CDR3: CASSFSKSHEQFF
J: TRBJ2-1
size: .
V: TRBV7-8
D: .

DNA: TGTGCCAGCAGTGTCAGGGTTGAAAAACTGTTTTTT
CDR3: CASSVRVEKLFF
J: TRBJ1-4
size: once
V: TRBV2
D: .

DNA: TGTGCCAGCCTAGCAGGAGCTACCTACGAGCAGTACTTC
CDR3: CASLAGATYEQYF
J: TRBJ2-7
size: .
V: TRBV6-6
D: .

DNA: TGTGCCAGCAGCTTAGCGTGGGACAGAGCCTACGAGCAGTACTTC
CDR3: CASSLAWDRAYEQYF
J: TRBJ2-7
size: .
V: TRBV11-1
D: TRBD1

DNA: TGTGCCAGCAGCCAACTAGCGGGGGGGCTGATAGATACGCAGTATTTT
CDR3: CASSQLAGGLIDTQYF
J: TRBJ2-3
size: .
V: TRBV13
D: TRBD2

DNA: TGTGCCAGCGCCAGGGGGCCGGCGGGTAATTCACCCCTCCACTTT
CDR3: CASARGPAGNSPLHF
J: TRBJ1-6
size: few
V: TRBV18
D: TRBD1

DNA: TGCGCCAGCAGCTTCCAGCAGGGTACCTTGGGCACTGAAGCTTTCTTT
CDR3: CASSFQQGTLGTEAFF
J: TRBJ1-1
size: few
V: TRBV5-1
D: .

DNA: TGTGCCAGCAGGGAACCGGGACTAGCGGCCACCGGGGAGCTGTTTTTT
CDR3: CASREPGLAATGELFF
J: TRBJ2-2
size: .
V: TRBV6-1
D: TRBD2

DNA: TGCGCCAGCAGCCAAGCCGGGACACCCATGAACACTGAAGCTTTCTTT
CDR3: CASSQAGTPMNTEAFF
J: TRBJ1-1
size: .
V: TRBV4-3
D: .

DNA: TGTGCCAGTAGTATTTCGACTAGCGGACAAGAGACCCAGTACTTC
CDR3: CASSISTSGQETQYF
J: TRBJ2-5
size: .
V: TRBV19
D: TRBD2

DNA: TGTGCCAGCAGTTTTCGGAACACCGGGGAGCTGTTTTTT
CDR3: CASSFRNTGELFF
J: TRBJ2-2
size: .
V: TRBV2
D: .

DNA: TGTGCCAGCAGGGAGACAGGGGGCGAGCAGTACTTC
CDR3: CASRETGGEQYF
J: TRBJ2-7
size: .
V: TRBV27
D: TRBD1

DNA: TGCAGCGTAGGGCCCCTAGCGGGAGGCTACAATGAGCAGTTCTTC
CDR3: CSVGPLAGGYNEQFF
J: TRBJ2-1
size: .
V: TRBV29-1
D: TRBD2

DNA: TGTGCCTGGAGGAAAGACAGGGTTGAAGGCTACACCTTC
CDR3: CAWRKDRVEGYTF
J: TRBJ1-2
size: once
V: TRBV30
D: TRBD1

DNA: TGTGCCAGCAGCCCGCATGGCGGGAGTACGAATGAGCAGTTCTTC
CDR3: CASSPHGGSTNEQFF
J: TRBJ2-1
size: many
V: TRBV7-3
D: TRBD2

DNA: TGCGCCAGCAGCTTGGTGGGCATCCACAAAGAGACCCAGTACTTC
CDR3: CASSLVGIHKETQYF
J: TRBJ2-5
size: .
V: TRBV5-1
D: .

DNA: TGTGCCAGCAGTTACCGTAGCGGGGGGCCATCCTACGAGCAGTACTTC
CDR3: CASSYRSGGPSYEQYF
J: TRBJ2-7
size: .
V: TRBV6-2/TRBV6-3
D: TRBD2

DNA: TGTGCCAGCAGTGCAGGGATATACGAGCAGTACTTC
CDR3: CASSAGIYEQYF
J: TRBJ2-7
size: .
V: TRBV7-9
D: .